The clone carrying this T cell receptor beta chain was detected only a few times. Its antigen is not identified. Using a J-beta primer mix together with a sample-barcoded 5' primer, a second PCR was run for roughly 6 to 12 cycles. TCRdb re-called the 5' RACE reads with MiXCR, one entry per CDR3 protein. The data show approximately 1.5 million distinct CDR3 sequences, around 35% seen once. The entry originates in a study of blood T cells in healthy people across ages. Broader study findings: The lack of PBMC sorting stopped any conclusive naive versus antigen-experienced comparison. Underestimates were what the diversity estimates from one million T cells were considered to be. Greater diversity and more naive CD4+ cells were seen in long-lived donors than in aged donors.

This clonotype originated in a woman aged 25 to 39 in good health. Sequenced material: blood.

This CDR3 reads CASSLTLAGDNEQFF. Written as DNA, the CDR3 is TGTGCCAGCAGCCTTACTTTAGCGGGGGACAATGAGCAGTTCTTC. The chain recombines TRBV6-2 or TRBV6-3 with TRBJ2-1; 9 positions match TRBD2. The CDR3 runs 15 residues. Germline lookup yields CDR1 MNHEY and CDR2 SVGEGT. V lost 6 bases to trimming and J lost 5 bases; unmatched junction nucleotides: 8.